Described below is a single T cell receptor beta chain sequence and its context. The antigen is unknown. The germline V and J ends were trimmed by 5 bases and 1 base, with 12 bases remaining between them. The CDR3 has 15 amino acids. Germline CDR1 SGHAT, CDR2 FQNNGV. The repertoire was sequenced with immunoSEQ multiplex PCR; TCRdb's copy has only in-frame clones and lacks some. The sample lists 70,000 to 80,000 clones, roughly 94% occurring once. This record comes from a study of cytomegalovirus exposure and HLA in healthy donors. Whole-study context: A later analysis reported the 120 validation repertoires used the same platform as the 666 first-cohort repertoires. Overall study findings and caveats: According to the study, around 150 TCR beta chains were cytomegalovirus-associated. The majority of TCR sequences were rare, yet some public TCRs appeared in many donors.

The sequencing sample was made of PBMCs. The V and J genes are TRBV11-2 and TRBJ1-5; D not resolved. The clonotype comes from a woman younger than 30 in good health and CMV-seropositive. The CDR3 loop reads CASSPGRVSNQPQHF. CDR3 bases: TGTGCCAGCAGCCCTGGGAGGGTGAGCAATCAGCCCCAGCATTTT.